Below are 28 T cell receptor beta chains sequenced from a single sample in a study of TIL therapy for anti-PD-1-resistant metastatic lung cancer. The immunoSEQ assay was v3. Only in-frame clones appear in the TCRdb table, and some are missing; sequencing was by immunoSEQ multiplex PCR. The repertoire holds approximately 47,000 clones, with roughly 85% as singletons. Time point described: pre-treatment sample, taken before nivolumab and TIL therapy. Specimen: blood, collected at baseline. The receptors here all came from a person between 25 and 79 years old with non-small cell lung cancer.

The chain joins TRBV27 to TRBJ1-1; TRBD1 aligns across 9 bases. Per the germline V gene, CDR1 is MNHEY and CDR2 is SMNVEV (reference sequence). V lost 0 bases to trimming and J lost 2 bases; unmatched junction nucleotides: 4. The CDR3 runs to 16 residues. The CDR3 DNA reads as TGTGCCAGCAGTTTATCGACAGGGGGTCCTAACACTGAAGCTTTCTTT. Translated, it gives CASSLSTGGPNTEAFF.

The chain is built from TRBV6-2 or TRBV6-3 and TRBJ2-3, with TRBD1 as a possible D gene (5 bases). The germline V and J ends were trimmed by 5 bases and 2 bases, with 11 bases remaining between them. Per the germline V gene, CDR1 is MNHEY and CDR2 is SVGEGT. This CDR3 spans 14 amino acids. In DNA form, the CDR3 reads TGTGCCAGCAGTAACCAGGGATCCACAGATACGCAGTATTTT. Translating gives CASSNQGSTDTQYF.

The chain carries TRBV18 and TRBJ1-4, with 8 bases lining up with TRBD1. V lost 3 bases, J lost 10 bases, and 7 bases stayed unmatched. This CDR3 has 14 residues. Germline lookup yields CDR1 KGHSH and CDR2 LQKENI. CDR3 DNA sequence: TGTGCCAGCTCACCGACAGGGGACGATGCAAAACTGTTTTTT. Translation: CASSPTGDDAKLFF.

V gene TRBV28 combines with J gene TRBJ1-1; no clear D. The CDR3 runs to 16 residues. V was clipped by 3 bases and J by 1 base, with 15 bases between them. Germline CDR1 is MDHEN and CDR2 is SYDVKM. The CDR3 region is CASSLTRASGNTEAFF. The CDR3 DNA follows: TGTGCCAGCAGTTTGACTAGGGCAAGCGGGAACACTGAAGCTTTCTTT.

The chain links TRBV6-2 or TRBV6-3 to TRBJ2-7; 10 bases are a match to TRBD1. V lost 5 bases to trimming and J lost 5 bases; unmatched junction nucleotides: 6. CDR3 length: 14 amino acids. Germline loops: CDR1 MNHEY, CDR2 SVGEGT. DNA of the CDR3: TGTGCCAGCAGTACCCGGACAGGGGGAGACGAGCAGTACTTC. Amino acid sequence: CASSTRTGGDEQYF.

The chain joins TRBV7-2 to TRBJ2-5, with 8 positions matching TRBD1. The germline V gene encodes CDR1 SGHTA and CDR2 FQGNSA. V trimming: 2 bases; J trimming: 4 bases; junction bases outside the gene matches: 3. CDR3 length equals 14 residues. CDR3 nucleotides: TGTGCCAGCAGCTTACAGGGGGCGGGAGAGACCCAGTACTTC. This translates into CASSLQGAGETQYF.

The chain has TRBV11-2 and TRBJ2-7; D gene unclear. The CDR3 loop spans 14 amino acids. In germline, CDR1 is SGHAT, CDR2 FQNNGV. Trimming took off 1 base at V and 0 bases at J, with 7 bases between the two ends. The CDR3 region has the DNA TGTGCCAGCAGCTTAGTTCGGGTCTCCTACGAGCAGTACTTC. Translation: CASSLVRVSYEQYF.

This clone came up once. The rearrangement uses TRBV9 and TRBJ2-1, with D perhaps matching TRBD1 (5 bases). Germline V gene data show CDR1 as SGDLS and CDR2 as YYNGEE. Trimming removed 0 bases from V and 5 bases from J, with 12 bases in between. The CDR3 spans 15 residues. The CDR3 sequence: CASSVGTTPNNEQFF. The CDR3 DNA reads as TGTGCCAGCAGCGTAGGGACAACGCCGAACAATGAGCAGTTCTTC.

V and J are TRBV19 and TRBJ1-5, with D unclear. Germline V CDR1 and CDR2: LNHDA, SQIVND (reference sequence). The CDR3 spans 17 residues. V was shortened by 4 bases and J by 0 bases, with 16 bases between the two germline ends. Here the CDR3 DNA reads TGTGCCAGTAGTACCCCCCCGGGATTTGCTAGCAATCAGCCCCAGCATTTT. This sequence encodes CASSTPPGFASNQPQHF.

This chain joins TRBV10-3 and TRBJ1-6, with TRBD1 as a possible D gene (5 bases). CDR1 and CDR2 from the germline V gene are ENHRY and SYGVKD. CDR3 length equals 13 residues. Trimming took 7 bases from V and 9 from J, leaving 13 bases between them. The CDR3 DNA sequence: TGTGCCATCAAGCCAGGGATCGGTTCACCCCTCCACTTT. This encodes CAIKPGIGSPLHF.

The V call is TRBV24-1, the J call TRBJ1-1, with D hard to call. The ends were cut back, 3 bases at V and 0 bases at J, with 7 bases in the middle. Germline CDR1 reads KGHDR; CDR2 reads SFDVKD. The CDR3 runs 14 residues. CDR3 sequence reads: CATSDGELNTEAFF. The DNA of the CDR3 is TGTGCCACCAGTGATGGGGAATTGAACACTGAAGCTTTCTTT.

The rearrangement uses TRBV6-1 and TRBJ2-1; D is unclear. Trimming stripped 0 bases from V and 8 bases from J, with 8 bases between. Germline lookup yields CDR1 MNHNS and CDR2 SASEGT. The CDR3 consists of 13 residues. This CDR3 reads CASSEARSHEQFF. CDR3 in DNA: TGTGCCAGCAGTGAAGCGCGCTCCCATGAGCAGTTCTTC.

This sequence joins TRBV19 and TRBJ2-7; D is possibly TRBD2 (5 bases). The V end was cut by 4 bases, the J end by 1 base, with 11 bases between. This CDR3 has 14 amino acids. Per the germline V gene, CDR1 is LNHDA and CDR2 is SQIVND (reference sequence). Written as DNA, the CDR3 is TGTGCCAGTAGTACCCAGCGGTCATCCTACGAGCAGTACTTC. Its protein is CASSTQRSSYEQYF. Variable domain in full (rest from reference TRBV19 and TRBJ2-7): DGGITQSPKYLFRKEGQNVTLSCEQNLNHDAMYWYRQDPGQGLRLIYYSQIVNDFQKGDIAEGYSVSREKKESFPLTVTSAQKNPTAFYLCASSTQRSSYEQYFGPGTRLTVT.

This clone was observed a few times. The chain is built from TRBV25-1 and TRBJ1-2, with 7 bases lining up with TRBD1. This CDR3 has 13 amino acids. CDR1 and CDR2 (germline): MGHDK, SYGVNS. The V gene end was trimmed by 4 bases and the J gene end by 7 bases; junction bases not matched to a gene: 6. The CDR3 sequence: CASSVKGASGYTF. In nucleotides, the CDR3 is TGTGCCAGCAGTGTGAAGGGGGCTAGTGGCTACACCTTC.

This clone is a singleton in its sample. The V gene is TRBV15, the J gene TRBJ2-3; D perhaps matches TRBD2 (6 bases). Germline assignment: CDR1 LNHNV and CDR2 YYDKDF (reference sequence). Trimming removed 0 bases at V and 6 bases at J, with 10 bases between. The CDR3 loop spans 14 amino acids. The CDR3 loop is CATSRESGVDTQYF. In DNA, the CDR3 is TGTGCCACCAGCAGAGAATCGGGGGTCGATACGCAGTATTTT.

This chain connects TRBV12-3 or TRBV12-4 to TRBJ2-1; no clear D gene. CDR3 length equals 13 residues. V was clipped by 2 bases and J by 9 bases, with 11 bases between them. The CDR3 nucleotides read TGTGCCAGCAGTTTACTTCGCTACGGTGAGCAGTTCTTC. It yields the protein CASSLLRYGEQFF.

The genes are TRBV9 and TRBJ2-5; TRBD2 might be the D (5 bases). V was trimmed by 0 bases and J by 5 bases, leaving 11 bases between them. CDR1 SGDLS and CDR2 YYNGEE come from the germline V gene. The CDR3 runs to 14 residues. The CDR3 DNA reads TGTGCCAGCAGCGTAGCAAACCGCGGGGAGACCCAGTACTTC. Amino acids: CASSVANRGETQYF.

V and J are TRBV5-5 and TRBJ1-1; D perhaps matches TRBD1 (5 bases). V gave up 0 bases and J gave up 7 bases, with 10 bases separating them. Per germline, CDR1 SGHKS and CDR2 YYEKEE (reference sequence). The CDR3 loop spans 13 amino acids. CDR3 residues: CASSLVRQIEAFF. The CDR3 DNA reads TGTGCCAGCAGCTTGGTCAGACAGATTGAAGCTTTCTTT. Full variable domain (missing parts from reference TRBV5-5 and TRBJ1-1): DAGVTQSPTHLIKTRGQQVTLRCSPISGHKSVSWYQQVLGQGPQFIFQYYEKEERGRGNFPDRFSARQFPNYSSELNVNALLLGDSALYLCASSLVRQIEAFFGQGTRLTVV.

The V call is TRBV7-9, the J call TRBJ1-6; D gene unclear. V dropped 5 bases and J dropped 5 bases, with 19 bases sitting between them. The CDR3 is 17 amino acids. Germline values: CDR1 SEHNR, CDR2 FQNEAQ (reference sequence). The CDR3: CASSPQFGQAHNSPLHF. DNA of the CDR3: TGTGCCAGCAGCCCCCAATTCGGGCAGGCCCATAATTCACCCCTCCACTTT.

This chain links TRBV11-2 with TRBJ2-3; perhaps TRBD2 as D (6 bases). The CDR3 has 12 residues. Looked up from germline, CDR1 is SGHAT and CDR2 is FQNNGV. Trimming took off 5 bases at V and 5 bases at J, with 8 bases between the two ends. CDR3 nucleotides: TGTGCCAGCAGCCTCGGGGGAGATACGCAGTATTTT. This gives the protein CASSLGGDTQYF.

V usage is TRBV19 and J usage is TRBJ1-2; weak D call: TRBD1 (5 bases). In germline, CDR1 is LNHDA, CDR2 SQIVND (reference sequence). This CDR3 region has 14 residues. V dropped 3 bases and J dropped 1 base, with 9 bases sitting between them. The CDR3 sequence is CASSIGQGNYGYTF. The CDR3 bases are TGTGCCAGTAGTATTGGTCAGGGTAACTATGGCTACACCTTC.

The V gene is TRBV11-3, the J gene TRBJ2-7, with D perhaps matching TRBD2 (5 bases). The CDR3 runs 15 residues. The V end lost 5 bases, the J end lost 0 bases, and 14 bases lay between the germline ends. CDR1 is SGHNT, CDR2 YENEEA, per germline. The CDR3 DNA reads as TGTGCCAGCAGCCCCGCTCCCGGGAACTCCTACGAGCAGTACTTC. Its protein is CASSPAPGNSYEQYF.

The rearrangement joins TRBV7-2 to TRBJ2-5, with 11 nucleotides matching TRBD2. There are 17 residues in the CDR3. Looked up from germline, CDR1 is SGHTA and CDR2 is FQGNSA. V trimming: 5 bases; J trimming: 4 bases; junction bases outside the gene matches: 12. The CDR3 protein is CASSLGVLAGGGETQYF. The CDR3 region has the DNA TGTGCCAGCAGCCTAGGTGTTCTAGCGGGGGGAGGAGAGACCCAGTACTTC.

This clone was recorded a few times. Within the sample, other DNA sequences also encode this same CDR3. The chain recombines TRBV7-2 with TRBJ1-6; 7 positions match TRBD1. This CDR3 comprises 14 residues. The J segment lost 6 bases and the V segment lost 1 base, leaving 0 bases of the junction unmatched. Germline V CDR1 and CDR2: SGHTA, FQGNSA. The CDR3 region is CASSLDRGNSPLHF. The CDR3 DNA sequence: TGTGCCAGCAGCTTAGACAGGGGTAATTCACCCCTCCACTTT.

The chain uses TRBV6-1 and TRBJ2-7, with unresolved D. Per germline, CDR1 MNHNS and CDR2 SASEGT. There are 14 residues in the CDR3. Trimming removed 3 bases at V and 1 base at J, with 10 bases between. CDR3 sequence: CASSDGFWSYEQYF. CDR3 bases: TGTGCCAGCAGTGATGGGTTTTGGTCCTACGAGCAGTACTTC.

The rearrangement links TRBV28 to TRBJ1-3; D ambiguous. V was pared by 3 bases and J by 0 bases, with 9 bases between. This CDR3 spans 15 amino acids. CDR1 is MDHEN and CDR2 is SYDVKM in the germline V gene. CDR3 coding DNA: TGTGCCAGCAGTTTTCCCCCCCGCTCTGGAAACACCATATATTTT. It is translated as CASSFPPRSGNTIYF.

The chain combines TRBV21-1 with TRBJ2-7; the table assigns TRBD2, which was not confirmed against the DNA. TRBV21-1 is listed as a pseudogene. The CDR3 is 15 residues long. The DNA of the CDR3 is TGTGCCAGCAGCAACCCCGGGACTAAGGCTTACGAGCAGTACTTC. This codes for CASSNPGTKAYEQYF.

The rearrangement joins TRBV5-1 to TRBJ2-5; 7 bases fit TRBD2. Germline V gene sequence: CDR1 SGHRS, CDR2 YFSETQ. The CDR3 extends over 14 amino acids. Trimming removed 1 base from V and 4 bases from J; junction bases left unmatched: 4. CDR3 DNA: TGCGCCAGCAGCTTGAGGTTAGCGGGAGAGACCCAGTACTTC. Encoded protein: CASSLRLAGETQYF.